This T cell receptor (beta chain) was identified in a study of blood T cell repertoires in COVID-19. At the level of the study: COVID-19 samples from acute and convalescent phases originated in the United States, Italy and Spain. Sources were T cells, B-cell-depleted T cells, or PBMCs; the material itself was cDNA or gDNA.

Profiled with immunoSEQ multiplex PCR; TCRdb holds only in-frame clones, not every one. This sample has approximately 300,000 clones, with under 90% found just once. Cohort 3 donors counted as recovered after two negative PCRs, clearance, or resolved symptoms. Germline V lookup: CDR1 MNHEY, CDR2 SVGAGI. The CDR3 length is 15 residues. Between the trimmed V and J ends, which lost 0 bases and 5 bases, there was a span of 13 bases. The chain carries TRBV6-5 and TRBJ1-2, with a tentative D call TRBD1 (5 bases). The specimen sequenced was PBMCs or T cells enriched from blood (not recorded which). The TCR was taken from a man under 40 who had recovered from COVID-19. The CDR3 sequence: CASSYSWQGGYGYTF. CDR3 coding DNA: TGTGCCAGCAGTTACTCCTGGCAGGGCGGATATGGCTACACCTTC.